What follows are 10 T cell receptor beta chains derived from one specimen sequenced in a study of blood T cell repertoires in COVID-19. The table came from immunoSEQ multiplex PCR; TCRdb's copy has only in-frame clones and leaves some out. This repertoire shows roughly 300,000 clones, around 87% found once; its top ten account for approximately 5.3%. The sample was PBMCs or T cells enriched from blood (not recorded which). The origin of the receptors is a woman between 25 and 40 years old who had recovered from COVID-19.

The CDR3, as DNA: TGTGCCAGCAGCTTACAGGCCGGGGAGCTGTTTTTT. Translation gives CASSLQAGELFF. The gene calls are TRBV13 and TRBJ2-2, with D unresolved. The germline CDR1 and CDR2 sequences are PRHDT and FYEKMQ (reference sequence). This CDR3 is built from 12 residues. The V end lost 2 bases, the J end lost 6 bases, and 4 bases lay between the germline ends.

The chain uses TRBV28 and TRBJ1-5; 11 bases agree with TRBD1. From germline, CDR1 is MDHEN and CDR2 SYDVKM. Losses at the gene ends were 2 bases for V and 7 bases for J; bases not matched to a gene: 4. This CDR3 has 15 amino acids. The CDR3 DNA sequence: TGTGCCAGCAGTTTACCGGGACAGGGGGACCAGCCCCAGCATTTT. It is translated as CASSLPGQGDQPQHF.

The V call is TRBV5-4, the J call TRBJ2-1; 8 bases agree with TRBD2. Losses at the gene ends were 3 bases for V and 2 bases for J; bases not matched to a gene: 7. Germline loops: CDR1 SGHNT, CDR2 YYREEE (reference sequence). The CDR3 totals 16 residues. Here the CDR3 reads CASSWGGTRAYNEQFF. In DNA, the CDR3 is TGTGCCAGCAGCTGGGGAGGGACTAGAGCCTACAATGAGCAGTTCTTC.

This chain links TRBV11-2 with TRBJ2-7; the D is unclear. This CDR3 region has 12 residues. Trimming stripped 2 bases from V and 6 bases from J, with 8 bases between. CDR1 is SGHAT and CDR2 is FQNNGV in the germline V gene. Written as DNA, the CDR3 is TGTGCCAGCAGCTTACTAATATTCGAGCAGTACTTC. Protein product: CASSLLIFEQYF.

The rearrangement joins TRBV5-1 to TRBJ2-5; D gene unclear. Germline V CDR1 and CDR2: SGHRS, YFSETQ. This CDR3 is 12 amino acids long. Trimming shortened V by 3 bases and J by 4 bases, and 7 bases separated the two germline ends. CDR3 sequence (DNA): TGCGCCAGCAGCTATACTGGAGAGACCCAGTACTTC. This codes for CASSYTGETQYF.

The J gene is TRBJ2-1, the V gene TRBV4-2, with 10 bases lining up with TRBD2. The CDR3 totals 19 residues. Germline lookup yields CDR1 LGHNA and CDR2 YNFKEQ. Trimming removed 4 bases from V and 0 bases from J; junction bases left unmatched: 12. The DNA of the CDR3 is TGTGCCAGCAGCCCGGAGCTAGCGGGGGTGACCAGCTCCTACAATGAGCAGTTCTTC. Translation: CASSPELAGVTSSYNEQFF.

The J gene is TRBJ2-3, the V gene TRBV7-2; maybe TRBD2 (5 bases). CDR1 is SGHTA, CDR2 FQGNSA, per germline. The V end lost 2 bases, the J end lost 4 bases, and 7 bases lay between the germline ends. The CDR3 is 13 residues long. CDR3 DNA: TGTGCCAGCAGCTTACAAGCGGCAGATACGCAGTATTTT. Protein product: CASSLQAADTQYF.

The chain has TRBV18 and TRBJ1-1; TRBD1 agrees at 7 bases. This CDR3 has 15 residues. The germline gives CDR1 KGHSH, CDR2 LQKENI. V was clipped by 0 bases and J by 1 base; unmatched bases: 2. Here the CDR3 reads CASSPPTGRNTEAFF. As DNA, the CDR3 is TGTGCCAGCTCACCACCGACAGGGAGGAACACTGAAGCTTTCTTT.

The V gene is TRBV27, the J gene TRBJ1-2; a possible D gene is TRBD1 (6 bases). The CDR3 extends over 12 amino acids. Per germline, CDR1 MNHEY and CDR2 SMNVEV (reference sequence). V lost 5 bases, J lost 11 bases, and 15 bases lay in between. CDR3 DNA: TGTGCCAGCAGTGAAGGGGGGGCGAGGTACACCTTC. It specifies CASSEGGARYTF.

V and J are TRBV7-2 and TRBJ1-2; D perhaps matches TRBD1 (5 bases). The CDR3 runs 15 residues. V gave up 4 bases and J gave up 2 bases, with 14 bases separating them. Germline CDR1 is SGHTA and CDR2 is FQGNSA. CDR3 loop: CASSYAGRLNYGYTF. The CDR3 DNA sequence: TGTGCCAGCAGCTATGCGGGACGGTTAAACTATGGCTACACCTTC. Supplemented by reference TRBV7-2 and TRBJ1-2, the full variable domain reads GAGVSQSPSNKVTEKGKDVELRCDPISGHTALYWYRQSLGQGLEFLIYFQGNSAPDKSGLPSDRFSAERTGGSVSTLTIQRTQQEDSAVYLCASSYAGRLNYGYTFGSGTRLTVV.